A single sample gave rise to the 10 T cell receptor beta chains below, sequenced in a study of PD-1 blockade in classical Hodgkin lymphoma (TCRdb year 2020). The library was made by the immunoSEQ multiplex PCR assay. TCRdb obtained this table from immuneACCESS and retained in-frame rearrangements with V and J assigned. These tables miss some clones; where compared with another copy, unresolved V genes account for less than half of the shortfall, and the remainder is unexplained. The sample data list about 21,000 clones, and over 70% of these were observed just once. About 19% of the sample rests with the top ten. The time point label, as the study defines it: cycle 4 day 1 (C4D1), after 5 to 7 weeks of nivolumab. Every trial patient had relapsed following autologous stem cell transplantation, and prior brentuximab vedotin exposure was what differed among cohorts A, B and C. The starting material was peripheral blood mononuclear cells (PBMCs), obtained before the fourth cycle of nivolumab. These receptor sequences come from a human donor with classical Hodgkin lymphoma.

The genes are TRBV15 and TRBJ1-5; D possibly corresponds to TRBD1 (5 bases). The CDR3 sequence is 16 residues long. Trimming removed 1 base at V and 0 bases at J, with 10 bases between. Germline CDR1 LNHNV, CDR2 YYDKDF (reference sequence). The CDR3 region is CATSRGPGYSNQPQHF. The CDR3 bases are TGTGCCACCAGCAGAGGTCCAGGGTATAGCAATCAGCCCCAGCATTTT.

The sample holds a few counts of this clone. The J gene is TRBJ2-1, the V gene TRBV7-9; 8 bases fit TRBD2. Per germline, CDR1 SEHNR and CDR2 FQNEAQ (reference sequence). The CDR3 has 13 amino acids. V lost 7 bases and J lost 9; bases outside the gene matches: 8. CDR3 loop: CASNQGLVGEQFF. Here the CDR3 DNA reads TGTGCCAGCAACCAGGGACTAGTCGGTGAGCAGTTCTTC.

The chain recombines TRBV7-9 with TRBJ1-1; D may be TRBD1 (5 bases). V was shortened by 6 bases and J by 6 bases, with 23 bases between the two germline ends. From germline, CDR1 is SEHNR and CDR2 FQNEAQ (reference sequence). The CDR3 sequence is 16 residues long. CDR3 sequence reads: CASSSRDREDKPEAFF. In nucleotides, the CDR3 is TGTGCCAGCAGTTCCAGGGATAGGGAAGATAAGCCTGAAGCTTTCTTT.

V is TRBV6-5 and J is TRBJ1-3; D not certain. Germline V gene sequence: CDR1 MNHEY, CDR2 SVGAGI. This CDR3 region has 13 residues. The germline V and J ends were trimmed by 6 bases and 4 bases, with 10 bases remaining between them. Written as DNA, the CDR3 is TGTGCCAGCAGGGGTGCCTCCGGAAACACCATATATTTT. It codes for CASRGASGNTIYF.

The J gene is TRBJ2-5, the V gene TRBV6-6; D gene unclear. The CDR3 has 14 amino acids. The germline CDR1 and CDR2 sequences are MNHNY and SVGAGI (reference sequence). Trimming pared 6 bases from V and 5 bases from J, leaving 16 bases between. CDR3 in amino acids: CASSPRTDIETQYF. Written as DNA, the CDR3 is TGTGCCAGCAGCCCCCGGACCGATATCGAGACCCAGTACTTC.

This clone was seen more than once but under ten times. The chain employs TRBV19 and TRBJ1-2, with D maybe TRBD1 (6 bases). In germline, CDR1 is LNHDA, CDR2 SQIVND (reference sequence). Trimming stripped 8 bases from V and 4 bases from J, with 14 bases between. The CDR3 runs to 13 residues. CDR3 region: CASSKGGVYGYTF. The CDR3 DNA follows: TGTGCCAGTTCAAAAGGGGGGGTCTATGGCTACACCTTC.

As regards this clone: A read error may produce the germline difference seen at one junction end. The chain couples TRBV6-1 to TRBJ1-2, with D tentatively TRBD1 (6 bases). The CDR3 consists of 15 residues. Per germline, CDR1 MNHNS and CDR2 SASEGT. CDR3 nucleotide sequence: TGTGCCATCAGTGAGTCGGAGGACAGTTACTATGGCTACACCTTC. Its translation is CAISESEDSYYGYTF.

The chain couples TRBV7-9 to TRBJ2-1; 8 positions agree with TRBD2. After removal of 5 bases from V and 5 bases from J, the junction contained 5 bases not matched to a gene. There are 14 residues in the CDR3. The V gene's germline CDR1 is SEHNR and CDR2 FQNEAQ (reference sequence). The CDR3 loop reads CASSLLAVNNEQFF. The CDR3 DNA reads TGTGCCAGCAGCCTACTAGCGGTCAACAATGAGCAGTTCTTC.

The chain links TRBV6-1 to TRBJ2-1; 12 positions match TRBD2. Losses at the gene ends were 7 bases for V and 12 bases for J; bases not matched to a gene: 13. In germline, CDR1 is MNHNS, CDR2 SASEGT. The CDR3 has 15 residues. DNA for the CDR3: TGTGCCAGCATTGATGAGACTAGCGGGAGAAGGAGGCAGTTCTTC. Protein product: CASIDETSGRRRQFF.

The chain joins TRBV27 to TRBJ2-1; 10 positions agree with TRBD2. Germline values: CDR1 MNHEY, CDR2 SMNVEV (reference sequence). The CDR3 spans 16 residues. J gave up 2 bases and V 5 bases, and 6 bases lay outside the gene matches. The DNA for the CDR3 is TGTGCCAGCAGTCCGGGACTAGCGAGAACCTACAATGAGCAGTTCTTC. Its translation: CASSPGLARTYNEQFF.